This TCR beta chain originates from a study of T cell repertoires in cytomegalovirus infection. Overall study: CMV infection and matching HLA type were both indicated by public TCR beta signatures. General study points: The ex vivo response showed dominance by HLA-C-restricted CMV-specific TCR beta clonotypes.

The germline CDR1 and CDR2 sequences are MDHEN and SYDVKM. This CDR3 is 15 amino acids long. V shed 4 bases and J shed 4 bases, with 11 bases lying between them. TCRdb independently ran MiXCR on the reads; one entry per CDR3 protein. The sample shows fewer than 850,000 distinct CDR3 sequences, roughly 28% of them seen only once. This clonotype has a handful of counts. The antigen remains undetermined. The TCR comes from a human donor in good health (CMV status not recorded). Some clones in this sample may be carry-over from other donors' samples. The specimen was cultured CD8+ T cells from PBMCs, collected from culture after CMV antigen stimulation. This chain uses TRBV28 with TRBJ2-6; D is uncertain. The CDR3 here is CASSSSTWGANVLTF. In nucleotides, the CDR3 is TGTGCCAGCAGTTCCTCTACATGGGGGGCCAACGTCCTGACTTTC.